This T cell receptor beta chain appears in the sequencing data of a study of blood T cell repertoires in COVID-19. V was shortened by 5 bases and J by 11 bases, with 16 bases between the two germline ends. This CDR3 is built from 14 residues. Germline CDR1 reads SGHAT; CDR2 reads FQNNGV. Here immunoSEQ multiplex PCR was the method, and the copy in TCRdb shows in-frame clones only, minus some. The repertoire holds 160,000 or so clones, about 90% seen once, with approximately 3% in the top ten. This receptor was identified in a man in his sixties with acute or convalescent COVID-19. Material for sequencing was peripheral blood. The genes are TRBV11-2 and TRBJ1-6, with D hard to call. The CDR3, as DNA: TGTGCCAGCAGCCCCGGCGGAAACGGGGCACCCCTCCACTTT. Its translation: CASSPGGNGAPLHF.